These T cell receptor beta chains were read from a single sample in a study of immune characterization of retroperitoneal liposarcoma. Via MiXCR, TCRdb re-called the PCR reads, giving one row per CDR3 protein. Among some 7,000 distinct CDR3 sequences listed, around 40% were seen once. Input material: tumor tissue. The receptor source for this set is a male donor with retroperitoneal liposarcoma. Each CDR3 is given with its conserved first and last residue. D genes are given only for firm matches. The size of a clone is reported for some rows only, either as once, few or many, or as a class for expanded clones.

TRBJ1-1 NA TRBV6-1 NA CASRYRENTEAFF TGTGCCAGCAGGTACAGAGAGAACACTGAAGCTTTCTTT
TRBJ1-1 NA TRBV27 NA CASRGGALKAFF TGTGCCAGCAGGGGGGGGGCCTTGAAGGCTTTCTTT
TRBJ2-7 many TRBV7-2 NA CASSLAKESYEQYF TGTGCCAGCAGCTTGGCGAAGGAGTCCTATGAGCAGTACTTC
TRBJ1-1 NA TRBV7-2 NA CASSLARGLTEAFF TGTGCCAGCAGCTTAGCCAGGGGTTTGACTGAAGCTTTCTTT
TRBJ2-1 NA TRBV6-5 TRBD2 CASSHPGLAGVENEQFF TGTGCCAGCAGCCACCCGGGGCTAGCGGGAGTCGAAAATGAGCAGTTCTTC
TRBJ2-5 NA TRBV6-6 NA CASSYNTNQETQYF TGTGCCAGCAGTTACAACACCAACCAAGAGACCCAGTACTTC
TRBJ1-2 NA TRBV6-1 NA CASTNRVNGYTF TGTGCCAGCACCAACAGGGTGAATGGCTACACCTTC
TRBJ1-2 NA TRBV6-1 TRBD1 CASSPSTGGYGYTF TGTGCCAGCAGTCCCTCGACAGGGGGCTATGGCTACACCTTC
TRBJ2-3 few TRBV7-8 NA CASSLLRDTQYF TGTGCCAGCAGCCTTCTCAGAGATACGCAGTATTTT
TRBJ2-7 few TRBV6-1 NA CASRPGRNSYEQYF TGTGCCAGCAGGCCGGGACGGAACTCCTACGAGCAGTACTTC
TRBJ2-1 NA TRBV6-1 NA CASSDHILQSGAQFF TGTGCCAGCAGCGACCACATACTGCAATCCGGGGCCCAGTTCTTC
TRBJ2-7 NA TRBV6-8 NA CASSRSPRAEGSYEQYF TGTGCCAGCAGTCGATCCCCCAGGGCAGAGGGCTCCTACGAGCAGTACTTC